This T cell receptor (beta chain) was identified during a study of blood T cell repertoires in COVID-19. Study details: Samples of COVID-19 (acute and convalescent) were obtained from the United States, Italy and Spain. Sample material is recorded as cDNA or gDNA derived from T cells, B-cell-depleted T cells, or PBMCs.

The length of the CDR3 is 16 residues. Germline values: CDR1 LGHNA, CDR2 YNFKEQ. The V and J ends lost 0 bases and 1 base, in that order; junction bases with no gene match: 5. This clone was seen just once. Original processing methods: Estimation of nucleated cell counts was performed using reference gene primer amplification. Libraries were prepared by immunoSEQ multiplex PCR; TCRdb keeps only in-frame clonotypes and omits some of them. The DNA was the basis for D and trimming; V, J and clone size are from that table. Of under 200,000 clones in the sample, about 90% were seen once. The gene calls are TRBV4-2 and TRBJ1-2; TRBD1 matches at 7 bases. Sequenced: peripheral blood. The TCR sequence derives from a man between 40 and 49 years old with active or convalescent COVID-19. The CDR3 nucleotides are TGTGCCAGCAGCCAAGATACAGGGGCGAATAACTATGGCTACACCTTC. Amino acid sequence: CASSQDTGANNYGYTF.